This passage covers 16 T cell receptor beta chains from one sample sequenced in a study of blood T cells in healthy people across ages. The second PCR ran about 6 to 12 cycles with a sample-barcoded 5' primer and J-beta primers. MiXCR was run by TCRdb on the 5' RACE reads, yielding one entry per CDR3 protein. The table includes 890,000 or so distinct CDR3 sequences, around 62% detected once. The specimen sequenced was blood. These receptors were collected from a man aged 25 to 45 in good health.

A few counts support this clonotype. The chain recombines TRBV11-2 with TRBJ2-1, with D perhaps matching TRBD1 (6 bases). The CDR3 has 16 amino acids. The germline V and J ends were trimmed by 0 bases and 6 bases, with 15 bases remaining between them. Germline V lookup: CDR1 SGHAT, CDR2 FQNNGV. In DNA form, the CDR3 reads TGTGCCAGCAGCTTAGATCTTGGTCAGGGGTCCAATGAGCAGTTCTTC. Its translation: CASSLDLGQGSNEQFF.

This clonotype was detected only a few times. J is TRBJ1-5 and V is TRBV7-9; D might be TRBD1 (5 bases). CDR1 and CDR2 from the germline V gene are SEHNR and FQNEAQ (reference sequence). This CDR3 comprises 14 residues. Trimming left V 1 base short and J 7 bases short, with 11 bases between. In DNA, the CDR3 is TGTGCCAGCAGCTTAGGTGGGGGAGGACAGCCCCAGCATTTT. This sequence encodes CASSLGGGGQPQHF.

DNA for the CDR3: TGCGCCAGCAGCCAAGTCAAGGGAGCCTACGAGCAGTACTTC. Translating it yields CASSQVKGAYEQYF. This chain connects TRBV4-1 to TRBJ2-4; possible D gene TRBD2, 5 bases. The better agreement between TRBJ2-7 and the DNA end casts doubt on the J call. Germline CDR1 reads MGHRA; CDR2 reads YSYEKL. The CDR3 is 14 residues long.

The rearrangement links TRBV6-2 or TRBV6-3 to TRBJ2-7; TRBD1 matches at 7 bases. The CDR3 extends over 12 amino acids. V was pared by 8 bases and J by 2 bases, with 3 bases of the junction left unmatched. The germline CDR1 and CDR2 sequences are MNHEY and SVGEGT. In DNA, the CDR3 is TGTGCCAGCTGTGACAGGGCCTACGAGCAGTACTTC. This sequence encodes CASCDRAYEQYF.

The rearrangement uses TRBV12-3 or TRBV12-4 and TRBJ2-7; TRBD1 aligns across 9 bases. CDR3 length: 15 residues. V dropped 5 bases and J dropped 2; count of bases not matched to a gene: 7. The CDR3 spells CASSQGGDRAYEQYF. In nucleotides, the CDR3 is TGTGCCAGCAGTCAGGGGGGGGACAGGGCCTACGAGCAGTACTTC.

This chain uses TRBV12-5 with TRBJ2-1, with 7 nucleotides matching TRBD1. This CDR3 has 16 residues. Germline V gene data show CDR1 as LGHNT and CDR2 as FRNRAP. Trimming at V came to 3 bases and at J to 1 base, leaving 6 bases not matched to a gene. CDR3 sequence reads: CASGLERQGSYNEQFF. CDR3 nucleotide sequence: TGTGCTAGTGGTTTAGAACGACAGGGATCCTACAATGAGCAGTTCTTC.

In this sample, this clonotype turned up a few times. The chain recombines TRBV29-1 with TRBJ1-2; tentative D call: TRBD1 (5 bases). The germline CDR1 and CDR2 sequences are SQVTM and ANQGSEA. V lost 7 bases to trimming and J lost 7 bases, with 19 bases between them. The CDR3 loop spans 13 amino acids. The CDR3 loop reads CSAPGGGQGGYTF. CDR3 coding DNA: TGCAGCGCTCCCGGCGGGGGTCAGGGTGGCTACACCTTC.

This chain links TRBV20-1 with TRBJ2-1; weak D call: TRBD2 (5 bases). This CDR3 spans 13 amino acids. Germline loops: CDR1 DFQATT, CDR2 SNEGSKA (reference sequence). Trimming removed 5 bases at V and 6 bases at J, with 14 bases between. The CDR3: CSASIARANEQFF. The CDR3 coding sequence is TGCAGTGCTTCAATTGCGAGGGCCAATGAGCAGTTCTTC.

The chain joins TRBV12-3 or TRBV12-4 to TRBJ1-2, with unresolved D. V lost 8 bases, J lost 5 bases, and 9 bases lay in between. CDR3 length equals 11 residues. CDR3 amino acids: CASRRGYGYTF. CDR3 nucleotides: TGTGCCAGCCGACGCGGGTATGGCTACACCTTC.

The V call is TRBV7-2, the J call TRBJ2-2; perhaps TRBD1 as D (6 bases). Germline V gene sequence: CDR1 SGHTA, CDR2 FQGNSA. The CDR3 consists of 15 residues. Trimming removed 5 bases from V and 6 bases from J, with 16 bases in between. CDR3 coding DNA: TGTGCCAGCAGCCGCCATCAGGGGCAATCCGGGGAGCTGTTTTTT. Protein: CASSRHQGQSGELFF.

The gene calls are TRBV4-1 and TRBJ2-1, with 12 bases lining up with TRBD2. Germline lookup yields CDR1 MGHRA and CDR2 YSYEKL. The CDR3 covers 14 residues. V trimming: 6 bases; J trimming: 9 bases; junction bases outside the gene matches: 6. The CDR3: CASSASGGVGEQFF. The CDR3 bases are TGCGCCAGCAGTGCTAGCGGGGGGGTTGGTGAGCAGTTCTTC.

This chain joins TRBV4-3 and TRBJ2-1; 9 bases agree with TRBD1. This CDR3 spans 15 amino acids. CDR1 and CDR2 (germline): LGHNA, YSLEER. V was clipped by 3 bases and J by 4 bases; unmatched bases: 4. Written as DNA, the CDR3 is TGCGCCAGCAGCCAGGGGACAGGGATATACAATGAGCAGTTCTTC. It yields the protein CASSQGTGIYNEQFF.

The V gene is TRBV20-1, the J gene TRBJ2-1, with 7 bases matching TRBD1. The V segment lost 6 bases and the J segment 6 bases; nucleotides outside the gene matches: 11. The CDR3 consists of 14 residues. CDR1 is DFQATT, CDR2 SNEGSKA, per germline (reference sequence). This CDR3 reads CSASNPGQINEQFF. As DNA, the CDR3 is TGCAGTGCCTCTAACCCGGGACAGATCAATGAGCAGTTCTTC.

V usage is TRBV5-1 and J usage is TRBJ2-7; tentative D call: TRBD2 (5 bases). CDR1 is SGHRS, CDR2 YFSETQ, per germline. Trimming took off 4 bases at V and 0 bases at J, with 11 bases between the two ends. The CDR3 contains 14 residues. This CDR3 is CASSTDWGSYEQYF. The DNA of the CDR3 is TGCGCCAGCAGCACGGACTGGGGCTCCTACGAGCAGTACTTC. Together with reference TRBV5-1 and TRBJ2-7, the CDR3 gives the full variable domain: KAGVTQTPRYLIKTRGQQVTLSCSPISGHRSVSWYQQTPGQGLQFLFEYFSETQRNKGNFPGRFSGRQFSNSRSEMNVSTLELGDSALYLCASSTDWGSYEQYFGPGTRLTVT.

This clonotype has only a few counts. The chain is built from TRBV6-6 and TRBJ1-2; no firm D call. This CDR3 region has 11 residues. Trimming cost V 6 bases and J 6 bases, with 8 bases left between them. Germline loops: CDR1 MNHNY, CDR2 SVGAGI (reference sequence). In DNA, the CDR3 is TGTGCCAGCAGCCGGACTGATGGCTACACCTTC. The encoded protein is CASSRTDGYTF.

The chain employs TRBV9 and TRBJ2-1; weak D call: TRBD2 (6 bases). The length of the CDR3 is 14 residues. Germline values: CDR1 SGDLS, CDR2 YYNGEE. V was cut by 4 bases and J by 6 bases, with 14 bases left in between. CDR3 loop: CASSTRLGSNEQFF. CDR3 coding DNA: TGTGCCAGCAGCACTCGACTAGGGAGCAATGAGCAGTTCTTC.